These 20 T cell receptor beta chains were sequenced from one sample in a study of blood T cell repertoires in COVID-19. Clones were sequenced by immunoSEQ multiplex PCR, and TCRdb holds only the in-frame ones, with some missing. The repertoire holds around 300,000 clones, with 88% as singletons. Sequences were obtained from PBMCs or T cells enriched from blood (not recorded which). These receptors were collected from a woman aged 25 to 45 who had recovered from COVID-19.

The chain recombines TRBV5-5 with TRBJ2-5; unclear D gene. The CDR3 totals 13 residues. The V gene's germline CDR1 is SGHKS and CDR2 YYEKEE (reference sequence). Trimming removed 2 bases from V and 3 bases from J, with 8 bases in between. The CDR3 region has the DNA TGTGCCAGCAGCTTTGGCGGAGAAGAGACCCAGTACTTC. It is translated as CASSFGGEETQYF. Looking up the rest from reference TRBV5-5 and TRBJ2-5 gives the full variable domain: DAGVTQSPTHLIKTRGQQVTLRCSPISGHKSVSWYQQVLGQGPQFIFQYYEKEERGRGNFPDRFSARQFPNYSSELNVNALLLGDSALYLCASSFGGEETQYFGPGTRLLVL.

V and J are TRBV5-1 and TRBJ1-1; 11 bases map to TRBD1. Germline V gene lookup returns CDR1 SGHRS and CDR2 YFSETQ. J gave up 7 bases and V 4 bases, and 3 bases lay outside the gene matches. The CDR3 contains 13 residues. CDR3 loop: CASSPGTGGEAFF. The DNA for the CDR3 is TGCGCCAGCAGCCCCGGGACAGGGGGTGAAGCTTTCTTT.

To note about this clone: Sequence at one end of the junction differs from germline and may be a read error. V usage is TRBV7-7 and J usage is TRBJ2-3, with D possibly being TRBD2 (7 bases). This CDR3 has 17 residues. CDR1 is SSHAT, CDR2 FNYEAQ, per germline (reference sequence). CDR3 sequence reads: CASSSPGVRGLVDTQYF. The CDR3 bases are TGTGCTAGCAGTTCCCCAGGGGTGCGGGGGCTAGTAGATACGCAGTATTTT.

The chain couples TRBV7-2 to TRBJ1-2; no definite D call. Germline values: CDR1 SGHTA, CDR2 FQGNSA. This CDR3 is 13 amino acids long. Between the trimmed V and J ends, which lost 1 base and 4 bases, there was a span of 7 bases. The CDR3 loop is CASSLEAGYGYTF. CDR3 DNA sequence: TGTGCCAGCAGCTTAGAGGCGGGCTATGGCTACACCTTC. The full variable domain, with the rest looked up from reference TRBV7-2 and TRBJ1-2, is GAGVSQSPSNKVTEKGKDVELRCDPISGHTALYWYRQSLGQGLEFLIYFQGNSAPDKSGLPSDRFSAERTGGSVSTLTIQRTQQEDSAVYLCASSLEAGYGYTFGSGTRLTVV.

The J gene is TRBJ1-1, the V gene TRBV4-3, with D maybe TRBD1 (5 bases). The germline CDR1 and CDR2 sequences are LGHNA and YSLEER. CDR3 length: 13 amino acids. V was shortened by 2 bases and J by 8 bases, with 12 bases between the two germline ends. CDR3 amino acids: CASSQNPRTEAFF. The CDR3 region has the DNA TGCGCCAGCAGCCAAAATCCCCGGACAGAAGCTTTCTTT.

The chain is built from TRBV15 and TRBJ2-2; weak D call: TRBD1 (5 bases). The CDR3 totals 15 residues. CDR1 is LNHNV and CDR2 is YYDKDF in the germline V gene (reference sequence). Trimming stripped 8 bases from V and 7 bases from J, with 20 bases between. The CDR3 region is CATESGMSPYGELFF. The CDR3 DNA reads TGTGCCACCGAATCAGGGATGTCACCGTACGGGGAGCTGTTTTTT.

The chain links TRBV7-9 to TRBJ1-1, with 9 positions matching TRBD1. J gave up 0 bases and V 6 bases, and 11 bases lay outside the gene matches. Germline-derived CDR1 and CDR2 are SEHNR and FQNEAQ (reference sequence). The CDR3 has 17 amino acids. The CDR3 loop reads CASSYPGQGNMNTEAFF. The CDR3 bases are TGTGCCAGCAGTTATCCGGGACAGGGTAACATGAACACTGAAGCTTTCTTT. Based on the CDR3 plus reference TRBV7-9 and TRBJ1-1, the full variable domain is DTGVSQNPRHKITKRGQNVTFRCDPISEHNRLYWYRQTLGQGPEFLTYFQNEAQLEKSRLLSDRFSAERPKGSFSTLEIQRTEQGDSAMYLCASSYPGQGNMNTEAFFGQGTRLTVV.

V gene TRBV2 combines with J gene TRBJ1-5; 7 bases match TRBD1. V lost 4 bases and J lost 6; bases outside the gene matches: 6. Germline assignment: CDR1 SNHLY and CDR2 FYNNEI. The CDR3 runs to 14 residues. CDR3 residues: CASSVTGWSQPQHF. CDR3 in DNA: TGTGCCAGCAGTGTGACAGGGTGGAGTCAGCCCCAGCATTTT.

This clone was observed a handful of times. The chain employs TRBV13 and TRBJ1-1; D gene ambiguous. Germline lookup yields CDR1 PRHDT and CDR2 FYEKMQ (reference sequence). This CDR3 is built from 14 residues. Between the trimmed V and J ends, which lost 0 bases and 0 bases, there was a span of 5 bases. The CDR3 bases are TGTGCCAGCAGCTTAGGACAGTTGAACACTGAAGCTTTCTTT. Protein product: CASSLGQLNTEAFF.

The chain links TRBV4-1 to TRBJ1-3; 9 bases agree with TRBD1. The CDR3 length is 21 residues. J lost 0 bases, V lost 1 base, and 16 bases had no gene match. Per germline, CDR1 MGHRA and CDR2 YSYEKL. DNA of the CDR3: TGCGCCAGCAGCCAAGCCCCAGCGGGACAGGGAATGTCAAGCTCTGGAAACACCATATATTTT. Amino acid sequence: CASSQAPAGQGMSSSGNTIYF.

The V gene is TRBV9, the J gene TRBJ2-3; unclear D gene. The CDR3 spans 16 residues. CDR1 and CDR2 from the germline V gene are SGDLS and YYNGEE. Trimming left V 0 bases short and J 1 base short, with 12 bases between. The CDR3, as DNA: TGTGCCAGCAGCGTAGTAGGATCTGCGGGCACAGATACGCAGTATTTT. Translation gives CASSVVGSAGTDTQYF.

The CDR3 sequence is CASSSSLAGGPREQFF. The CDR3 DNA sequence: TGTGCCAGCAGCTCCTCGCTAGCGGGAGGGCCTCGTGAGCAGTTCTTC. This sequence joins TRBV11-2 and TRBJ2-1, with 12 nucleotides matching TRBD2. J gave up 9 bases and V 4 bases, and 10 bases lay outside the gene matches. Germline V lookup: CDR1 SGHAT, CDR2 FQNNGV. The CDR3 loop spans 16 amino acids. The whole variable domain, remainder taken from reference TRBV11-2 and TRBJ2-1, is EAGVAQSPRYKIIEKRQSVAFWCNPISGHATLYWYQQILGQGPKLLIQFQNNGVVDDSQLPKDRFSAERLKGVDSTLKIQPAKLEDSAVYLCASSSSLAGGPREQFFGPGTRLTVL.

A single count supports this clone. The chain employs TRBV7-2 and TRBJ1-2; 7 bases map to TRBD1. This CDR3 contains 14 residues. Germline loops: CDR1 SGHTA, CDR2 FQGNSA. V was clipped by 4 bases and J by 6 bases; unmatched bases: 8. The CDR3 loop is CASSSQGNRNGYTF. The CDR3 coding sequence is TGTGCCAGCAGCTCACAGGGGAATCGAAATGGCTACACCTTC.

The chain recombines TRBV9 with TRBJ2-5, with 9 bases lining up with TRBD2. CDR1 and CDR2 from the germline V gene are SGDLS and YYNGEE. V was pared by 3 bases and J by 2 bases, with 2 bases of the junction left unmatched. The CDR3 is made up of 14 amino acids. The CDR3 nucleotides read TGTGCCAGCAGCGGAGCGGGGGGACAAGAGACCCAGTACTTC. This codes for CASSGAGGQETQYF.

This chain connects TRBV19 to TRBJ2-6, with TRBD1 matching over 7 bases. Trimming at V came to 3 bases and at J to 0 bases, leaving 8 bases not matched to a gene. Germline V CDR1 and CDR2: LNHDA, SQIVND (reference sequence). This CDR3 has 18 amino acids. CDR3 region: CASSILWDSPSGANVLTF. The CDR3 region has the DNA TGTGCCAGTAGTATCTTGTGGGACAGCCCCTCTGGGGCCAACGTCCTGACTTTC.

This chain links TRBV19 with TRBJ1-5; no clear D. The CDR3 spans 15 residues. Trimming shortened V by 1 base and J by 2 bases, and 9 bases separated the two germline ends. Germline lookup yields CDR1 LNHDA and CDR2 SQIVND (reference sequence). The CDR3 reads CASSIVGLRNQPQHF. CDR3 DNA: TGTGCCAGTAGTATAGTGGGCTTGCGCAATCAGCCCCAGCATTTT.

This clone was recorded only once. DNA for the CDR3: TGTGCCAGTAGCCTCGTTGGAGGGGGCGGCGAAGCTTTCTTT. Translated: CASSLVGGGGEAFF. The genes are TRBV19 and TRBJ1-1; 7 bases match TRBD1. The V and J ends lost 6 bases and 8 bases, in that order; junction bases with no gene match: 12. Germline lookup yields CDR1 LNHDA and CDR2 SQIVND (reference sequence). CDR3 length equals 14 residues.

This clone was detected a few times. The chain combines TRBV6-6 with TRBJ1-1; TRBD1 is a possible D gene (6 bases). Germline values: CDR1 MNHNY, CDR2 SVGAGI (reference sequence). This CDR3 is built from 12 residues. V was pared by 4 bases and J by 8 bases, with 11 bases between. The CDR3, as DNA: TGTGCCAGCAGTTTCCTCGGGACAGAAGCTTTCTTT. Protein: CASSFLGTEAFF.

The CDR3 is CASRPGEANTGELFF. The CDR3 DNA reads TGTGCCAGCAGACCCGGGGAAGCGAACACCGGGGAGCTGTTTTTT. The chain combines TRBV6-5 with TRBJ2-2; weak D call: TRBD2 (5 bases). The V end was cut by 6 bases, the J end by 0 bases, with 11 bases between. CDR1 is MNHEY, CDR2 SVGAGI, per germline. The CDR3 length is 15 residues.

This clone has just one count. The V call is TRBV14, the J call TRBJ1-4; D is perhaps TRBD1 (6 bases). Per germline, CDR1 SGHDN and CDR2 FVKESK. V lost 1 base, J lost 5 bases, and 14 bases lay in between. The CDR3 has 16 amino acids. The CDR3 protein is CASSQAQGLSNEKLFF. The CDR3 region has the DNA TGTGCCAGCAGCCAAGCCCAGGGGCTCTCGAATGAAAAACTGTTTTTT.